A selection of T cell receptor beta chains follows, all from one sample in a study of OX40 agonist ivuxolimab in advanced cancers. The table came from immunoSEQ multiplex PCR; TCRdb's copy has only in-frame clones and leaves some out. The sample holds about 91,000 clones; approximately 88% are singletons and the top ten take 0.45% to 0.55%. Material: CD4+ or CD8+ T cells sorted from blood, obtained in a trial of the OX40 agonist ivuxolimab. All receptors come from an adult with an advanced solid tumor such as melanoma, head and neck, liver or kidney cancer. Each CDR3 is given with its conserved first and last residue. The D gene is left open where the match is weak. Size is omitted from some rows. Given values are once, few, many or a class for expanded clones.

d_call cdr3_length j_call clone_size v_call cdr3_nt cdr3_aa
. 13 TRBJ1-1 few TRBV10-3 TGTGCCATCAGGCAGGACAAAGTCACTGAAGCTTTCTTT CAIRQDKVTEAFF
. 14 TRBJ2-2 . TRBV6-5 TGTGCCACCCGTCGGGGAGCGGGCACCGGGGAGCTGTTTTTT CATRRGAGTGELFF
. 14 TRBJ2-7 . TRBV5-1 TGCGCCAGCAGCTTGGGTGTGGCACCCGGCGAGCAGTACTTC CASSLGVAPGEQYF
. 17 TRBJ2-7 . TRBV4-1 TGCGCCAGCAGCCAAGAATCGGGCAGGGCGAACTCCTACGAGCAGTACTTC CASSQESGRANSYEQYF
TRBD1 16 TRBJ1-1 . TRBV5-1 TGCGCCAGCAGCTTTCGACAGGGAGCGGCCCCAACTGAAGCTTTCTTT CASSFRQGAAPTEAFF
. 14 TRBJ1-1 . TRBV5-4 TGTGCCAGCAGCCCGGGGTCGGTGAACACTGAAGCTTTCTTT CASSPGSVNTEAFF
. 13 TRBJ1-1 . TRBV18 TGTGCCAGCTCACGTCCTGGGGGTCCTGAAGCTTTCTTT CASSRPGGPEAFF
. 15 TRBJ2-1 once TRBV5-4 TGTGCCAGCAGCTTGGGGTTGGACAGTCGGAGTGAGCAGTTCTTC CASSLGLDSRSEQFF
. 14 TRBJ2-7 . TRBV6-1 TGTGCCAGCAGTCCTCGCGGCGCTCTCTACGAGCAGTACTTC CASSPRGALYEQYF
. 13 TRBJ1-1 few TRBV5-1 TGCGCCAGCAGCTTGGAGCTGAACACTGAAGCTTTCTTT CASSLELNTEAFF
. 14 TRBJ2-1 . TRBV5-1 TGCGCCAGCAGCTTCAAGTCGGGTAACGATGAGCAGTTCTTC CASSFKSGNDEQFF
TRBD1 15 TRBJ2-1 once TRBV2 TGTGCCAGCAGGGGGGGGACAGGGAGTTACAATGAGCAGTTCTTC CASRGGTGSYNEQFF
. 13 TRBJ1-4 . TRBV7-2 TGTGCCAGCAGCCCCGGGACTAATGAAAAACTGTTTTTT CASSPGTNEKLFF
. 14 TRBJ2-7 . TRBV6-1 TGTGCCAGCAGTGCCCTTCAGCGAGTCTACGAGCAGTACTTC CASSALQRVYEQYF
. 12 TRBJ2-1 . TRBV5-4 TGTGCCAGCAGCTTGCCCGACAATGAGCAGTTCTTC CASSLPDNEQFF
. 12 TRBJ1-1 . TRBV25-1 TGTGCCAGCAGTTCTGGGGGGGTTGAAGCTTTCTTT CASSSGGVEAFF
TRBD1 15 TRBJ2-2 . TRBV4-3 TGCGCCAGCAGCCCAGGACAGGGGGCGAGCGGGGAGCTGTTTTTT CASSPGQGASGELFF
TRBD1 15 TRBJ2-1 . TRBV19 TGTGCCAGTAGTACCGACAGGGGATCGGGCAATGAGCAGTTCTTC CASSTDRGSGNEQFF
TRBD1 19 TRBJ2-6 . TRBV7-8 TGTGCCAGCAGCTTTGACAGGGGCGCCCCCCAATCTGGGGCCAACGTCCTGACTTTC CASSFDRGAPQSGANVLTF
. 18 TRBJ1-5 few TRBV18 TGTGCCAGCTCACTAACCGGGGGCGCGGGATATAGCAATCAGCCCCAGCATTTT CASSLTGGAGYSNQPQHF
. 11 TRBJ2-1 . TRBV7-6 TGTGCCAGCAGTTACAGGAATGAGCAGTTCTTC CASSYRNEQFF
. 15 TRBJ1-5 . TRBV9 TGTGCCAGCGGACCGTCTGACAGAAACAATCAGCCCCAGCATTTT CASGPSDRNNQPQHF
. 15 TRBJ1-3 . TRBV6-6 TGTGCCAGCAGTACCCCCGTAGTCTATGGAAACACCATATATTTT CASSTPVVYGNTIYF
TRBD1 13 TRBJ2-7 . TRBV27 TGTGCCAGCAGTTCGACCAAAGGACAGGGGGAGTACTTC CASSSTKGQGEYF
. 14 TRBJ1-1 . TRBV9 TGCGCCAGCAGCGTAGTAAGGAGGAACACTGAAGCTTTCTTT CASSVVRRNTEAFF
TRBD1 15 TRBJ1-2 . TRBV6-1 TGTGCCAGCAGTGAAGTACGAGGACAGGGAGGCGGCTACACCTTC CASSEVRGQGGGYTF
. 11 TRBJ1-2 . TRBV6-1 TGTGCCAGCAGTGCCCGATATGGCTACACCTTC CASSARYGYTF
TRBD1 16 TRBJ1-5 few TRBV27 TGTGCCAGCAGTTTAAAGGGGGCGTTCGGAAATCAGCCCCAGCATTTT CASSLKGAFGNQPQHF
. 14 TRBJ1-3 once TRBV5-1 TGCGCCAGCAGCCCGGTGTTTAGTGGAAACACCATATATTTT CASSPVFSGNTIYF
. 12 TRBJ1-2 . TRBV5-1 TGCGCCAGCAGGCAGACCGACTATGGCTACACCTTC CASRQTDYGYTF
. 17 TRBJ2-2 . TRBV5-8 TGTGCCAGCAGCCGCGGACAGAAATTAAAGAACACCGGGGAGCTGTTTTTT CASSRGQKLKNTGELFF
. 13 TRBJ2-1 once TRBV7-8 TGTGCCAGCAGCTTCGACGTACGGGATGAGCAGTTCTTC CASSFDVRDEQFF
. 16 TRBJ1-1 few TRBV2 TGTGCCAGCAGTGCCGGCGGTCAGGTAATGAACACTGAAGCTTTCTTT CASSAGGQVMNTEAFF
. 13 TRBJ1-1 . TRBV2 TGTGCCAGCATTGAGGGCCTGCGGACTGAAGCTTTCTTT CASIEGLRTEAFF
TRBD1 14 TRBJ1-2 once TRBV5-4 TGTGCCAGCAGCTCAGGGGGCGTAAACTATGGCTACACCTTC CASSSGGVNYGYTF
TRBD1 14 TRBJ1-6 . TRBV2 TGTGCCAGCAGAATCGACAGGGGTCGGTCACCCCTCCACTTT CASRIDRGRSPLHF
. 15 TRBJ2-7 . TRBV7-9 TGTGCCAGCGCCCCGCCCGGGACCCAACATAGGGAGCAGTACTTC CASAPPGTQHREQYF
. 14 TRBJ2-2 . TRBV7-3 TGTGCCAGCAGCTCCCCGACGAGGGCCGGGGAGCTGTTTTTT CASSSPTRAGELFF
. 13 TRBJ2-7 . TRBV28 TGTGCCAGCAGCGCCCCCCAGGGTCGCGAGCAGTACTTC CASSAPQGREQYF
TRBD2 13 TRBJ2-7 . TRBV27 TGTGCCACCTCCCGGGGGGGGGCCTACGAGCAGTACTTC CATSRGGAYEQYF
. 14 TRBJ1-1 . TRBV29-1 TGCAGCGTTGGCGAAGGGCTATCGAAAACTGAAGCTTTCTTT CSVGEGLSKTEAFF
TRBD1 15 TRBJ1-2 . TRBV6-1 TGTGCCAGCTACGTGGGGACAGTGATCGACTATGGCTACACCTTC CASYVGTVIDYGYTF
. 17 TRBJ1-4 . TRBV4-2 TGTGCCAGCAGCCAAGTAAGCTTGACGGCAACGAAGGGAAAACTGTTTTTT CASSQVSLTATKGKLFF
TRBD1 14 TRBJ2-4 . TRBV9 TGTGCCAGCAGCGCCTTAGACAGGGGCGGCATTCAGTACTTC CASSALDRGGIQYF
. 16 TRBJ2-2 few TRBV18 TGTGCCAGCTCACTCGCCCTACAGGGGAACACCGGGGAGCTGTTTTTT CASSLALQGNTGELFF
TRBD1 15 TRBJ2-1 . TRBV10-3 TGTGCCATCAGTGATTATGAGACAGGGTCTTCTGAGCAGTTCTTC CAISDYETGSSEQFF
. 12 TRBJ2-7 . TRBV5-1 TGCGCCAGCAGCACAGGGCCCTACGAGCAGTACTTC CASSTGPYEQYF